This TCR beta chain appears in the sequencing data of a study of blood T cell repertoires in COVID-19. Study-wide background: Acute-phase and convalescent COVID-19 samples originated in the United States, Italy and Spain. Sample material is recorded as cDNA or gDNA derived from T cells, B-cell-depleted T cells, or PBMCs.

The CDR3 runs to 14 residues. Trimming shortened V by 6 bases and J by 8 bases, and 18 bases separated the two germline ends. Germline V lookup: CDR1 LNHDA, CDR2 SQIVND (reference sequence). This clone was observed a single time. Original analysis: Cell counts per sample came from amplifying reference gene primers. Clones were read by immunoSEQ multiplex PCR, and TCRdb kept only the in-frame ones, dropping some. The V and J calls and clone size are taken from that table; D and trimming were inferred from the DNA. The data show 140,000 or so clones, about 87% seen once. The sequence came from a man in his fifties who had recovered from COVID-19. Sequenced: peripheral blood. The chain is built from TRBV19 and TRBJ2-3, with D unresolved. The CDR3 reads CASRVRSNLGTQYF. In nucleotides, the CDR3 is TGTGCCAGTAGGGTTAGGTCAAATCTAGGTACGCAGTATTTT.